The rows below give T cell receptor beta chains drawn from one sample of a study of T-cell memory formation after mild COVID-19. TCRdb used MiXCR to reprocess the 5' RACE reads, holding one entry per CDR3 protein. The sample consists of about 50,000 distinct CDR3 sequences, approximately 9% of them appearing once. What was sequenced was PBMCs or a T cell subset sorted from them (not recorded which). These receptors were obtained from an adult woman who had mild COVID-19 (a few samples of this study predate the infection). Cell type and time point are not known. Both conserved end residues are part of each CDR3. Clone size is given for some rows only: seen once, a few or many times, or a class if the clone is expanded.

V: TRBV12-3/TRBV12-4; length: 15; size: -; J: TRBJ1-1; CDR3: CASSSTGGASTEAFF
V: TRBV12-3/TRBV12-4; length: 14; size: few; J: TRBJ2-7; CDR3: CASRPGQGSYEQYF
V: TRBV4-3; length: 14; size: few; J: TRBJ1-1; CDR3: CASSQDLKGTEAFF
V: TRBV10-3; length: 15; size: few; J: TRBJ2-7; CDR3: CAIRNRDRQSYEQYF
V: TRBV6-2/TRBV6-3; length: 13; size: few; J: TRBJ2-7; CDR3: CASSYSGGGEQYF
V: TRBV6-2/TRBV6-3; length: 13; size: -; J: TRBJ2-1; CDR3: CASSPGGNNEQFF
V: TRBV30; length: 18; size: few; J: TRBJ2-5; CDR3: CAWSFGSGGSFKGETQYF
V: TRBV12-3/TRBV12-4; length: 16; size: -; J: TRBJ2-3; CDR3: CASRTVRGGSTDTQYF
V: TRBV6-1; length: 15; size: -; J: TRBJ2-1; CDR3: CASSRDGGAYNEQFF
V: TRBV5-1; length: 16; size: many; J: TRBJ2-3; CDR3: CASSRGLAGEPDTQYF
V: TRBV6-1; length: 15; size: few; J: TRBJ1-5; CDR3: CASRPGQGRNQPQHF
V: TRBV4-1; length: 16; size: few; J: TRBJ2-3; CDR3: CASSPNGWGDTDTQYF
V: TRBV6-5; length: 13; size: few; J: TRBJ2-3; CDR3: CASSSPDALLQYF
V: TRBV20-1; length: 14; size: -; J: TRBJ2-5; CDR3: CSARDGASGASQYF
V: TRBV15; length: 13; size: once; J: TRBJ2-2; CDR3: CAIRTGRTGEMFF
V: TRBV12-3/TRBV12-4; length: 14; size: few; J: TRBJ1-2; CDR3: CASTQPGSYYGYTF
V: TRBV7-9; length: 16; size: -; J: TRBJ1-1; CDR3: CASSSDGTGGHTEAFF
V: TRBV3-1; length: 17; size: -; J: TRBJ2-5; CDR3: CASSQERLAGGGETQYF
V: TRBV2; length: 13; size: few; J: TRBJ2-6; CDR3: CASSEIGANVLTF
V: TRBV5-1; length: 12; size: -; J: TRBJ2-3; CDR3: CASSPGQTAQYF
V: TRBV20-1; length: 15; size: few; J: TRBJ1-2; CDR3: CSASRAGEGYYGYTF
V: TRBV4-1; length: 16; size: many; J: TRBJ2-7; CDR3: CASSQDDRSGSYEQYF
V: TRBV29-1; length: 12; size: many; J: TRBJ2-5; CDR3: CSVARSQETQYF
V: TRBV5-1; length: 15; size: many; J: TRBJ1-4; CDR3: CASSRNRGSNEKLFF
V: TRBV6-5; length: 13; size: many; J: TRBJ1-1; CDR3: CASSPFRDTEAFF
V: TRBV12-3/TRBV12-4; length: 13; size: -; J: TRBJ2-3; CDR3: CASRSLGRDTQYF
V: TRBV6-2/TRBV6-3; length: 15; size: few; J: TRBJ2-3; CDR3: CASSVAGAFTDTQYF
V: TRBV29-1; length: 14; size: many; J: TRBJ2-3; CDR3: CSESLAGGQDTQYF
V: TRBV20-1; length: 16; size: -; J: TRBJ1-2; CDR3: CSARVLSGQPVGGYTF
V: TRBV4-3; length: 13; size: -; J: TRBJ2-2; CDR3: CASSQEPLGRLFF
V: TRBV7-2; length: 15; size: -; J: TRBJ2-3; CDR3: CASRSSGSSTDTQYF
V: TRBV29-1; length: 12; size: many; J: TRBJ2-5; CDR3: CSVEGCQETQYF
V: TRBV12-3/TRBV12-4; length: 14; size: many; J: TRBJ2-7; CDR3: CASSSGQGRYEQYF
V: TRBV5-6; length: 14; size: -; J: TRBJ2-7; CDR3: CASSLTGQGNEQYF
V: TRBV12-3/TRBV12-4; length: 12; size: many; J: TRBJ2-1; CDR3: CASSLVEAGQFF